The 14 T cell receptor beta chains below were found in one sample sequenced in a study of Ad26.COV2.S vaccination and SARS-CoV-2 variants. Libraries were prepared by immunoSEQ multiplex PCR; TCRdb keeps only in-frame clonotypes and omits some of them. The sample records around 340,000 clones, approximately 90% being singletons. As to treatment: about 20 received Ad26.COV2.S at low or high dose, single or two shots; roughly 5 received placebo; per-sample allocation not given. Day 63 after the first injection of vaccine or placebo was the sampling time. Source: peripheral blood, taken in a trial of Ad26.COV2.S vaccine versus placebo. These receptors originate from a person between 18 and 65 years old who received the Ad26.COV2.S COVID-19 vaccine or a placebo.

V is TRBV29-1 and J is TRBJ2-7; D is ambiguous. This CDR3 is 12 amino acids long. Germline assignment: CDR1 SQVTM and CDR2 ANQGSEA. With 1 base removed from V and 3 bases from J, the gap between germline ends came to 7 bases. CDR3 bases: TGCAGCGTTGAAGTAACAATCTACGAGCAGTACTTC. This sequence encodes CSVEVTIYEQYF.

This CDR3 is CATSDLQSPDEQFF. Here the CDR3 DNA reads TGTGCCACCAGTGATTTGCAGTCCCCCGATGAGCAGTTCTTC. V usage is TRBV24-1 and J usage is TRBJ2-1; D unclear. CDR1 and CDR2 from the germline V gene are KGHDR and SFDVKD. The CDR3 loop spans 14 amino acids. Trimming stripped 0 bases from V and 8 bases from J, with 10 bases between.

The rearrangement uses TRBV15 and TRBJ2-5; D unresolved. This CDR3 is 15 amino acids long. The germline V and J ends were trimmed by 0 bases and 5 bases, with 13 bases remaining between them. Germline V CDR1 and CDR2: LNHNV, YYDKDF (reference sequence). Here the CDR3 DNA reads TGTGCCACCAGCAGAGATGGTCGCCCCAGCGAGACCCAGTACTTC. Translating it yields CATSRDGRPSETQYF.

The chain has TRBV6-1 and TRBJ1-4; D call uncertain. This CDR3 has 14 residues. The V gene's germline CDR1 is MNHNS and CDR2 SASEGT. V was trimmed by 3 bases and J by 6 bases, leaving 11 bases between them. The chain's CDR3 is CASSDLVLDEKLFF. The CDR3 DNA reads as TGTGCCAGCAGTGATTTGGTATTGGATGAAAAACTGTTTTTT.

V gene TRBV5-1 combines with J gene TRBJ2-5; TRBD1 agrees at 9 bases. The CDR3 sequence is 14 residues long. The germline gives CDR1 SGHRS, CDR2 YFSETQ. V lost 4 bases and J lost 2; bases outside the gene matches: 3. The CDR3 sequence is CASSTGTGQETQYF. The CDR3 bases are TGCGCCAGCAGCACGGGGACAGGGCAAGAGACCCAGTACTTC.

In its sample, this clone was seen a few times. This chain links TRBV3-1 (or the pseudogene TRBV3-2) with TRBJ1-1, with 9 bases aligning to TRBD1. The CDR3 runs 14 residues. Germline CDR1 LGHDT, CDR2 YNNKEL (reference sequence). J lost 8 bases, V lost 4 bases, and 8 bases had no gene match. The CDR3: CASSLTITGGEAFF. The CDR3 coding sequence is TGTGCCAGCAGCCTAACAATAACAGGGGGCGAAGCTTTCTTT.

The rearrangement uses TRBV5-6 and TRBJ2-7, with 9 bases aligning to TRBD1. V was clipped by 0 bases and J by 7 bases; unmatched bases: 11. CDR1 is SGHDT, CDR2 YYEEEE, per germline. This CDR3 contains 16 residues. CDR3 protein: CASSLAHTQGAKEQYF. The CDR3 DNA sequence: TGTGCCAGCAGCTTGGCCCACACACAGGGGGCTAAAGAGCAGTACTTC. Complete variable domain (other parts from reference TRBV5-6 and TRBJ2-7): DAGVTQSPTHLIKTRGQQVTLRCSPKSGHDTVSWYQQALGQGPQFIFQYYEEEERQRGNFPDRFSGHQFPNYSSELNVNALLLGDSALYLCASSLAHTQGAKEQYFGPGTRLTVT.

The V and J genes are TRBV19 and TRBJ2-2; D gene ambiguous. V was clipped by 3 bases and J by 6 bases, with 11 bases between them. The CDR3 contains 14 residues. Looked up from germline, CDR1 is LNHDA and CDR2 is SQIVND (reference sequence). As DNA, the CDR3 is TGTGCCAGTAGTATCAGTCGGACCGCCGGGGAGCTGTTTTTT. It is translated as CASSISRTAGELFF. Looking up the rest from reference TRBV19 and TRBJ2-2 gives the full variable domain: DGGITQSPKYLFRKEGQNVTLSCEQNLNHDAMYWYRQDPGQGLRLIYYSQIVNDFQKGDIAEGYSVSREKKESFPLTVTSAQKNPTAFYLCASSISRTAGELFFGEGSRLTVL.

This rearrangement joins TRBV11-1 to TRBJ2-3; TRBD1 matches at 10 bases. With V trimmed by 5 bases and J by 3 bases, 5 bases remained unmatched. CDR3 length: 15 residues. Germline V gene lookup returns CDR1 SGHAT and CDR2 FQDESV (reference sequence). CDR3 region: CASSNRDRGTDTQYF. The DNA for the CDR3 is TGTGCCAGCAGCAATCGGGACAGGGGAACAGATACGCAGTATTTT.

The CDR3, as DNA: TGTGCCAGCAGAGGCTCAGGAGACGGCTACACCTTC. This encodes CASRGSGDGYTF. This chain connects TRBV6-5 to TRBJ1-2, with no clear D. This CDR3 spans 12 amino acids. The V end lost 6 bases, the J end lost 8 bases, and 13 bases lay between the germline ends. Germline values: CDR1 MNHEY, CDR2 SVGAGI.

The chain is built from TRBV5-4 and TRBJ1-1; TRBD1 is a possible D gene (6 bases). The germline V gene encodes CDR1 SGHNT and CDR2 YYREEE (reference sequence). Between the trimmed V and J ends, which lost 8 bases and 3 bases, there was a span of 11 bases. The CDR3 consists of 12 residues. For the CDR3, the DNA is TGTGCCAGTCAACGACAGGACACTGAAGCTTTCTTT. Translated: CASQRQDTEAFF.

The chain couples TRBV19 to TRBJ1-4; 7 bases fit TRBD1. V was pared by 3 bases and J by 6 bases, with 4 bases of the junction left unmatched. The length of the CDR3 is 14 residues. Germline CDR1 LNHDA, CDR2 SQIVND (reference sequence). In nucleotides, the CDR3 is TGTGCCAGTAGTATCCAGGGGGTCGATGAAAAACTGTTTTTT. It codes for CASSIQGVDEKLFF.

This CDR3 reads CASSLNNSPLHF. The CDR3 nucleotides are TGTGCCAGCAGCTTAAATAATTCACCCCTCCACTTT. V and J are TRBV5-4 and TRBJ1-6; D is unclear. Germline values: CDR1 SGHNT, CDR2 YYREEE (reference sequence). The V end lost 2 bases, the J end lost 5 bases, and 2 bases lay between the germline ends. The CDR3 totals 12 residues. Full variable domain (missing parts from reference TRBV5-4 and TRBJ1-6): ETGVTQSPTHLIKTRGQQVTLRCSSQSGHNTVSWYQQALGQGPQFIFQYYREEENGRGNFPPRFSGLQFPNYSSELNVNALELDDSALYLCASSLNNSPLHFGNGTRLTVT.

V usage is TRBV7-9 and J usage is TRBJ2-7; a possible D gene is TRBD2 (6 bases). CDR1 and CDR2 from the germline V gene are SEHNR and FQNEAQ (reference sequence). The V gene lost 5 bases and the J gene lost 0 bases, with 17 bases spanning the gap. The CDR3 totals 16 residues. CDR3 nucleotide sequence: TGTGCCAGCAGCCCCCGAGGGGACTCCAGCTCCTACGAGCAGTACTTC. It encodes CASSPRGDSSSYEQYF.